The source of this TCR beta chain is a study of T-cell reconstitution after alpha-beta-depleted transplantation in children. Library preparation (for TCRbeta) was performed with unique molecular identifiers. MiXCR was run by TCRdb on the PCR reads, yielding one entry per CDR3 protein. The repertoire includes around 960,000 distinct CDR3 sequences, 25% to 30% of them detected once, and more than 25% sits in the top ten. The trim removed 4 bases at V and 4 bases at J, leaving 4 bases unmatched. The CDR3 spans 14 residues. This clonotype was detected a few times. Its antigen is not known. Overall study results and limits: At the one-year point after transplant, T-cell counts and TCRbeta diversity were found to come mostly from T cells that had been newly produced. As was reported, about two months after transplant, alpha-beta T cells came from several hundred expanded graft clones. Some patients' high day-60 TCRbeta diversity was attributed to recipient cells surviving conditioning.

The sequencing used PBMCs, mostly from graft donor cells, collected 360 days after TCRalphabeta/CD19-depleted stem cell transplant. This clonotype was sampled from a boy under two years old who had a stem cell transplant for SCID, so the T cells may come from the graft donor. The chain is built from TRBV12-3 or TRBV12-4 and TRBJ1-2; 9 nucleotides agree with TRBD1. CDR3 protein: CASSSGQGPYGYTF. The CDR3 DNA follows: TGTGCCAGCAGTTCGGGACAGGGCCCCTATGGCTACACCTTC.